A selection of T cell receptor beta chains follows, all from one sample in a study of T cell responses to AZD1222 COVID-19 vaccine. Measured with immunoSEQ multiplex PCR; TCRdb has only the in-frame clones, and not every one. Of 100,000 to 150,000 clones listed, about 89% are singletons. This specimen was peripheral blood, taken on day 0 of AZD1222 vaccination. These receptors originate from an adult in good health. The conserved cysteine and the conserved F or W are not part of the CDR3 here. A D gene is named only where the DNA matches it firmly.

TRBV15	NA	TRBJ1-2	ATSRQYDTRGEGYT
TRBV5-6	NA	TRBJ2-4	ASSLGIAKNIQY
TRBV6-6	NA	TRBJ2-1	ASSFSRAANEQF
TRBV2	NA	TRBJ2-2	ASDLGGAKGELF
TRBV3-1/TRBV3-2	TRBD1	TRBJ1-5	ASSLRQGDQPQH
TRBV27	NA	TRBJ1-2	ASKDRRNYGYT
TRBV14	NA	TRBJ2-1	ASSQSAVINEQF
TRBV23-1	NA	TRBJ2-7	ASSPNLPWDEQY
TRBV25-1	TRBD2	TRBJ2-1	ASGTSGTNEQF
TRBV2	NA	TRBJ1-2	ASSESPGYGYT
TRBV28	TRBD2	TRBJ2-1	ASRGLAGSFYNEQF
TRBV14	NA	TRBJ1-4	ASSLYEREKLF
TRBV28	NA	TRBJ1-1	ASSLFSRAF
TRBV20-1	NA	TRBJ2-2	SAERTGELF
TRBV29-1	NA	TRBJ1-1	SVGLSPDTEAF
TRBV29-1	NA	TRBJ1-2	SVEGQGPYGYT
TRBV6-5	NA	TRBJ1-2	ASLIRGGYGYT
TRBV28	NA	TRBJ1-5	ASSPPWQGGQPQH
TRBV28	TRBD1	TRBJ2-7	ASSSPGQAYEQY
TRBV6-5	TRBD1	TRBJ1-5	ASNRGHNQPQH
TRBV2	TRBD1	TRBJ2-7	ASSGGIQGAYEQY
TRBV29-1	TRBD1	TRBJ2-2	SAGQGHGELF
TRBV6-1	TRBD1	TRBJ1-6	ASSEAVAYRQGANNSPLH
TRBV29-1	NA	TRBJ2-3	SADGGGTDTQY
TRBV12-3/TRBV12-4	NA	TRBJ2-5	ASSLLASETQY
TRBV19	NA	TRBJ2-1	ASRQGLYNEQF
TRBV10-1	NA	TRBJ1-5	ASILRQDSNQPQH
TRBV28	NA	TRBJ1-4	ASSSPGGAINEKLF
TRBV3-1/TRBV3-2	NA	TRBJ1-5	ASSPTQGSYQPQH
TRBV30	NA	TRBJ1-5	AWRGTSGQPQH
TRBV6-2/TRBV6-3	TRBD2	TRBJ2-1	ASSSHREGSYNEQF
TRBV6-6	NA	TRBJ2-3	ASSPKLRSTDTQY
TRBV19	TRBD1	TRBJ1-1	ASSIVGTVTAAF
TRBV30	NA	TRBJ1-5	AWSKFSDGSNQPQH
TRBV6-5	TRBD1	TRBJ1-1	ASSYGGQGTEAF
TRBV3-1/TRBV3-2	NA	TRBJ1-2	ASSQDREGRDYT
TRBV7-9	TRBD1	TRBJ2-7	ASKAGQGIYEQY
TRBV27	NA	TRBJ1-1	ASTPFRAVGTEAF
TRBV3-1/TRBV3-2	NA	TRBJ2-1	ASSQWAVSYNEQF
TRBV7-2	NA	TRBJ2-7	ASSQMGTAYEQY
TRBV28	TRBD1	TRBJ1-2	ASRSGTGVFYGYT
TRBV4-2	TRBD2	TRBJ2-7	ASSQAMASGRILYEQY
TRBV28	NA	TRBJ1-1	ASSPVLIGTEAF
TRBV9	NA	TRBJ2-2	ASSVGGLGPLSGELF
TRBV18	NA	TRBJ1-1	ASSPLDGAEAF
TRBV30	TRBD1	TRBJ1-2	AWSTTSGTGSRGYT
TRBV18	NA	TRBJ2-7	ASSLALSGPEQY
TRBV28	TRBD1	TRBJ2-3	ASSAGQGVHTQY